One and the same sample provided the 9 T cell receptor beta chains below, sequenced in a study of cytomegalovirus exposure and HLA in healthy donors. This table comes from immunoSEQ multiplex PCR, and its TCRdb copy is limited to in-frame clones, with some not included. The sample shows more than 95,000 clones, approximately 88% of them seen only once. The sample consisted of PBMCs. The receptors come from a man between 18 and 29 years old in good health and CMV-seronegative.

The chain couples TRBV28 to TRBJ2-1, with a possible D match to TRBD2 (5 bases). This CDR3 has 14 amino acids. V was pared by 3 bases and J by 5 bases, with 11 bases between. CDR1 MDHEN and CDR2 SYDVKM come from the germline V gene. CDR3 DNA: TGTGCCAGCAGTTTTTTAGCGATGGACAATGAGCAGTTCTTC. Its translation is CASSFLAMDNEQFF.

CDR3 DNA sequence: TGTGCCAGCAGTTTAGTCAACTCTAACTATGGCTACACCTTC. This gives the protein CASSLVNSNYGYTF. The chain couples TRBV28 to TRBJ1-2; D unresolved. This CDR3 has 14 residues. Germline V gene sequence: CDR1 MDHEN, CDR2 SYDVKM. Trimming removed 2 bases at V and 0 bases at J, with 7 bases between.

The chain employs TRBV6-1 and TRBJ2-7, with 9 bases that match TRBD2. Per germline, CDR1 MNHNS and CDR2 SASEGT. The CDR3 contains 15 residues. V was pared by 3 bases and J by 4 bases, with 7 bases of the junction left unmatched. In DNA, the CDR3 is TGTGCCAGCAGTGATAAGGGACTAGCACGGTACGAGCAGTACTTC. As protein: CASSDKGLARYEQYF.

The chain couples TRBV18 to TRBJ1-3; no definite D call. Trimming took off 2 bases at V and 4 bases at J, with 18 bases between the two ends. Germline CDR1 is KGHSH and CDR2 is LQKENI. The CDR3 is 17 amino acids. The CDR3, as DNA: TGTGCCAGCTCACCAACTCCCGGCAGAACGGGGGGAAACACCATATATTTT. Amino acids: CASSPTPGRTGGNTIYF.

This CDR3 is CASSRRTGTSGQETQYF. CDR3 sequence (DNA): TGTGCCAGCAGCCGACGAACCGGGACTAGCGGCCAAGAGACCCAGTACTTC. The chain recombines TRBV9 with TRBJ2-5, with 11 bases aligning to TRBD2. Germline-derived CDR1 and CDR2 are SGDLS and YYNGEE. The length of the CDR3 is 17 residues. The V segment lost 4 bases and the J segment 1 base; nucleotides outside the gene matches: 9.

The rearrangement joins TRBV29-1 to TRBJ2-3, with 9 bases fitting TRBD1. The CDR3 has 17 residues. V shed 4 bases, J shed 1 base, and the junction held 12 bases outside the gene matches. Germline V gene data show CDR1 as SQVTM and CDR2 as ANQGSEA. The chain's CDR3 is CSVVGPGQGSGTDTQYF. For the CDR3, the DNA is TGCAGCGTTGTCGGTCCGGGACAGGGCTCGGGCACAGATACGCAGTATTTT.

As DNA, the CDR3 is TGTGCCAGTAGTATAACGCCCTCCGGGACAGGGGGCGATGAGCAGTTCTTC. Translating gives CASSITPSGTGGDEQFF. The V and J genes are TRBV19 and TRBJ2-1, with TRBD1 matching over 12 bases. The CDR3 runs to 17 residues. Germline loops: CDR1 LNHDA, CDR2 SQIVND (reference sequence). The junction had 10 bases not matched to a gene; V was cut back by 2 bases and J by 8 bases.

This CDR3 is CASSLNTRSGYEAFF. CDR3 nucleotide sequence: TGTGCCAGCAGCTTAAATACACGGTCGGGGTATGAAGCTTTCTTT. The V gene is TRBV11-2, the J gene TRBJ1-1; D unresolved. The CDR3 covers 15 residues. The V gene lost 2 bases and the J gene lost 7 bases, with 17 bases spanning the gap. Germline V gene sequence: CDR1 SGHAT, CDR2 FQNNGV.

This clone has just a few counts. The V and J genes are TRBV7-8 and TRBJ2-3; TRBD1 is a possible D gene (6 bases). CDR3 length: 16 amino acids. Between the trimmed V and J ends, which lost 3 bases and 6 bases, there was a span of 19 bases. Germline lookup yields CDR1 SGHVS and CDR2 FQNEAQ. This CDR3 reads CASSLIQGLGADTQYF. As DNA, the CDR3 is TGTGCCAGCAGCTTGATCCAAGGGCTGGGGGCGGATACGCAGTATTTT.